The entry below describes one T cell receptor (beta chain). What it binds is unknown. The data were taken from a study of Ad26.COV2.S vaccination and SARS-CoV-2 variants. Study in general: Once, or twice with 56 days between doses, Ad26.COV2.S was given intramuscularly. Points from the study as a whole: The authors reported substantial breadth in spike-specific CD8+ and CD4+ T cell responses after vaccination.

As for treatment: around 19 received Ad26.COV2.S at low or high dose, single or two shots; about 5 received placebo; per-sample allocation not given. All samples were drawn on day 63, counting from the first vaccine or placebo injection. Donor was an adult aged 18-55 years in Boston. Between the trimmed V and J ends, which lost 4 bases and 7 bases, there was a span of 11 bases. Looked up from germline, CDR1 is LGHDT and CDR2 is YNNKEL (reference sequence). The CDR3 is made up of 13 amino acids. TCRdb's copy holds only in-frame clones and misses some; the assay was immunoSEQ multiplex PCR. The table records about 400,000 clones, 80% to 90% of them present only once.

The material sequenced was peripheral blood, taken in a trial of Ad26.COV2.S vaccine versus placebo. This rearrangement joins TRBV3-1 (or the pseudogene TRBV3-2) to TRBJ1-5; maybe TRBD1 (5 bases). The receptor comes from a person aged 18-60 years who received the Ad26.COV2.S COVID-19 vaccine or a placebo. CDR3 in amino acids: CASSRGARQPQHF. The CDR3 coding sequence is TGTGCCAGCAGCCGAGGGGCGCGGCAGCCCCAGCATTTT.